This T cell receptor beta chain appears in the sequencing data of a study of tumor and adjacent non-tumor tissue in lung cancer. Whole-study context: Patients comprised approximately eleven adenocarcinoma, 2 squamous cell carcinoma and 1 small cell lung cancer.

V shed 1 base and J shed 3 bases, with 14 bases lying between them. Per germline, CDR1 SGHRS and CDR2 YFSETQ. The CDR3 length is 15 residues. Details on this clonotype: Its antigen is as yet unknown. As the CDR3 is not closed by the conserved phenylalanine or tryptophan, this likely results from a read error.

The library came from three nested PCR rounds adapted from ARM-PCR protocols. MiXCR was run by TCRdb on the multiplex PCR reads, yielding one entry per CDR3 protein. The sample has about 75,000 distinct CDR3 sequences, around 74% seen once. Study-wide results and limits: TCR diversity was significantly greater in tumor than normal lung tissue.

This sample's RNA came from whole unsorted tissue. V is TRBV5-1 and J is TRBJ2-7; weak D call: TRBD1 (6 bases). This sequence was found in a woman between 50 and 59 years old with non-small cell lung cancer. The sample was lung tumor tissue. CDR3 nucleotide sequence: TGCGCCAGCAGCTTGAGACTGGACAGAATCTACGAGCAGTACTCC. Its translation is CASSLRLDRIYEQYS.